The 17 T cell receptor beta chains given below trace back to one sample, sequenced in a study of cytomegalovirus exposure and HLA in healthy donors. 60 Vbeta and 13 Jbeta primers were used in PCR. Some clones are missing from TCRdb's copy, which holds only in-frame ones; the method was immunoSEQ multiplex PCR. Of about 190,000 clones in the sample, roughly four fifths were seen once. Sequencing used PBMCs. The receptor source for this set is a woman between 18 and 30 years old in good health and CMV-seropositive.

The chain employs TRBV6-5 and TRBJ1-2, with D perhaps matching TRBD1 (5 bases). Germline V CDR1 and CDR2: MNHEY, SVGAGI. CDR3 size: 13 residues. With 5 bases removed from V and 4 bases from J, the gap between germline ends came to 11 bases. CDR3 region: CASSEPGSYGYTF. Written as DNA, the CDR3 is TGTGCCAGCAGTGAACCAGGGTCCTATGGCTACACCTTC.

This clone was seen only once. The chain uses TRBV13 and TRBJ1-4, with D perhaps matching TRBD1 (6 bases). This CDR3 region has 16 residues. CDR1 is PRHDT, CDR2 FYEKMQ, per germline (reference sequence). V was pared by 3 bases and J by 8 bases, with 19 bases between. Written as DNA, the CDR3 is TGTGCCAGCAGCTTCTCCACCGACAGGCTGGGGGAAAAACTGTTTTTT. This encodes CASSFSTDRLGEKLFF.

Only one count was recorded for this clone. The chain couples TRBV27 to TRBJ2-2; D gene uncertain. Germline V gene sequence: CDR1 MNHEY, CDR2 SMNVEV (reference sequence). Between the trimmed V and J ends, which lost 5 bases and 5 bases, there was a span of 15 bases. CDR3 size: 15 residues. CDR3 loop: CASSAYREKTGELFF. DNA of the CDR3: TGTGCCAGCAGTGCTTACAGAGAAAAAACCGGGGAGCTGTTTTTT.

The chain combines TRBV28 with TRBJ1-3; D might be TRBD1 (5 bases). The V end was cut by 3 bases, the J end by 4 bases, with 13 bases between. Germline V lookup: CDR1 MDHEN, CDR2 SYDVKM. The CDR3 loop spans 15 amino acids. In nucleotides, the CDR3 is TGTGCCAGCAGTTTTCAGGGTCGGGTCGGAAACACCATATATTTT. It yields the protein CASSFQGRVGNTIYF.

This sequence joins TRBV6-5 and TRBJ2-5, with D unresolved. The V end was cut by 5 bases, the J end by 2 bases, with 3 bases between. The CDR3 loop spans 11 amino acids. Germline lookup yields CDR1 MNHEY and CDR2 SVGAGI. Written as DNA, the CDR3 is TGTGCCAGCAGTCGGCAAGAGACCCAGTACTTC. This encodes CASSRQETQYF.

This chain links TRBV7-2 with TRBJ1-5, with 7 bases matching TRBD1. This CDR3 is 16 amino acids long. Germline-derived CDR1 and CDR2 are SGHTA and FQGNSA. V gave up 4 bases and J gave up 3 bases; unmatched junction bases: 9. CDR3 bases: TGTGCCAGCAGCTCAGGTGTACAGGGGTACAATCAGCCCCAGCATTTT. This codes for CASSSGVQGYNQPQHF.

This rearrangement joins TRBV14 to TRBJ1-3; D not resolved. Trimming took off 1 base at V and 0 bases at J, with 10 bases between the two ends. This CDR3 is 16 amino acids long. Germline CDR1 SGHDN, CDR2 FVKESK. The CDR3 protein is CASSQGLISSGNTIYF. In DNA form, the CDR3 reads TGTGCCAGCAGCCAAGGACTGATAAGCTCTGGAAACACCATATATTTT.

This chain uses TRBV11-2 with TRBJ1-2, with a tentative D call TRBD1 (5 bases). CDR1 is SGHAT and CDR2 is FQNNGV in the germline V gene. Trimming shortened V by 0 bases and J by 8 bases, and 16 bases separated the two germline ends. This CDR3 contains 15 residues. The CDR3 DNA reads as TGTGCCAGCAGCTTAGACGGAACTAAACCAGGGGGCTACACCTTC. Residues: CASSLDGTKPGGYTF.

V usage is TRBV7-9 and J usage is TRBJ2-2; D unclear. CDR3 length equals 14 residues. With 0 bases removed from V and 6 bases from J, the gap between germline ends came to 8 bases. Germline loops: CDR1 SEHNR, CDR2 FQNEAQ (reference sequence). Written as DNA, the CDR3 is TGTGCCAGCAGCTTAGCGCGGAGTGCCGGGGAGCTGTTTTTT. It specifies CASSLARSAGELFF. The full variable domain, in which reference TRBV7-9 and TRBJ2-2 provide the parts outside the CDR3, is DTGVSQNPRHKITKRGQNVTFRCDPISEHNRLYWYRQTLGQGPEFLTYFQNEAQLEKSRLLSDRFSAERPKGSFSTLEIQRTEQGDSAMYLCASSLARSAGELFFGEGSRLTVL.

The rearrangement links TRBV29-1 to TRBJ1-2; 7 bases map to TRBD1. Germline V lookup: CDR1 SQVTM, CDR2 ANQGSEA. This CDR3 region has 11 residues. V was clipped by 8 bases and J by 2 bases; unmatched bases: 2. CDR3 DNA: TGCAGCACGGGACAGAACTATGGCTACACCTTC. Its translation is CSTGQNYGYTF.

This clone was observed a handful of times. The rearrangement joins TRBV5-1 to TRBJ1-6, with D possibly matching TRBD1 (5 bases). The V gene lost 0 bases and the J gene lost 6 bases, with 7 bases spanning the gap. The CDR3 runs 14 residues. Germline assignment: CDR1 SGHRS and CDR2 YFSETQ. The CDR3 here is CASSLGQFNSPLHF. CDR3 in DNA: TGCGCCAGCAGCTTGGGACAGTTTAATTCACCCCTCCACTTT. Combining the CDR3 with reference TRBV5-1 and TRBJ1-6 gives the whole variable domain KAGVTQTPRYLIKTRGQQVTLSCSPISGHRSVSWYQQTPGQGLQFLFEYFSETQRNKGNFPGRFSGRQFSNSRSEMNVSTLELGDSALYLCASSLGQFNSPLHFGNGTRLTVT.

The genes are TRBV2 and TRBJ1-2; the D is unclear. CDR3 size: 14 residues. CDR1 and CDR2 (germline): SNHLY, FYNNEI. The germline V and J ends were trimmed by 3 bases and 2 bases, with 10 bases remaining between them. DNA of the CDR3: TGTGCCAGCAGTGAGAGCTGGTCCAACTATGGCTACACCTTC. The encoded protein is CASSESWSNYGYTF.

CDR3 sequence reads: CASSLLGSGYTF. The DNA of the CDR3 is TGTGCCAGCAGCTTATTGGGGAGTGGCTACACCTTC. The chain links TRBV7-9 to TRBJ1-2; the D is unclear. Germline V gives CDR1 SEHNR, CDR2 FQNEAQ (reference sequence). The CDR3 is 12 amino acids. Trimming took 2 bases from V and 7 from J, leaving 8 bases between them.

CDR3 loop: CASSQEGAGNANTGELFF. The CDR3 nucleotides read TGCGCCAGCAGCCAAGAAGGAGCGGGGAACGCGAACACCGGGGAGCTGTTTTTT. V gene TRBV4-1 combines with J gene TRBJ2-2; 7 nucleotides line up with TRBD2. CDR1 and CDR2 from the germline V gene are MGHRA and YSYEKL. This CDR3 contains 18 residues. V lost 0 bases to trimming and J lost 0 bases; unmatched junction nucleotides: 7.

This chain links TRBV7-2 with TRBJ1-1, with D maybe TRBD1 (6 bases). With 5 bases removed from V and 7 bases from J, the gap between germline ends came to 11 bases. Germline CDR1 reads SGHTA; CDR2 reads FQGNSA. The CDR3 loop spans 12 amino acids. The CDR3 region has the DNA TGTGCCAGCAGCACGAGGGGGAGTGAAGCTTTCTTT. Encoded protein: CASSTRGSEAFF.

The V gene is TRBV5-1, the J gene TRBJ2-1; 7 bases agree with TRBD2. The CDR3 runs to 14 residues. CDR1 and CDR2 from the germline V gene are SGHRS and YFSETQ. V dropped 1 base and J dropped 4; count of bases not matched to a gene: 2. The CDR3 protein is CASSLTSDYNEQFF. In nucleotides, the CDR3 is TGCGCCAGCAGCTTGACTAGCGATTACAATGAGCAGTTCTTC.

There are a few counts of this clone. The CDR3 coding sequence is TGCGCCAGCAGCGGGACTAGCACAGATACGCAGTATTTT. Translated, it gives CASSGTSTDTQYF. V and J are TRBV5-1 and TRBJ2-3; D might be TRBD2 (6 bases). Germline CDR1 reads SGHRS; CDR2 reads YFSETQ. The germline V and J ends were trimmed by 4 bases and 0 bases, with 6 bases remaining between them. The CDR3 extends over 13 amino acids.